This TCR beta chain was identified in a study of T cell repertoires in cytomegalovirus infection. Study outcomes and limitations: CMV carriers with the relevant HLA were identified by cumulative public TCR beta family frequency. The ex vivo response was dominated by HLA-C-restricted CMV-specific TCR beta clonotypes.

Each CDR3 protein is one row after TCRdb ran MiXCR on the reads. The sample carries 750,000 to 950,000 distinct CDR3 sequences, about 29% recorded once. V was clipped by 2 bases and J by 1 base, with 8 bases between them. The germline gives CDR1 MNHEY, CDR2 SVGEGT. The CDR3 contains 14 residues. On this clonotype itself: Its cognate antigen is unknown.

The clonotype was recovered from a human donor in good health (CMV status not recorded). Some clones in this sample may be carry-over from other donors' samples. Sample: cultured CD8+ T cells from PBMCs, taken from culture after CMV antigen stimulation. The chain is built from TRBV6-2 or TRBV6-3 and TRBJ1-1; D remains ambiguous. CDR3 in amino acids: CASSYALTNTEAFF. In DNA form, the CDR3 reads TGTGCCAGCAGTTACGCTCTGACGAACACTGAAGCTTTCTTT.